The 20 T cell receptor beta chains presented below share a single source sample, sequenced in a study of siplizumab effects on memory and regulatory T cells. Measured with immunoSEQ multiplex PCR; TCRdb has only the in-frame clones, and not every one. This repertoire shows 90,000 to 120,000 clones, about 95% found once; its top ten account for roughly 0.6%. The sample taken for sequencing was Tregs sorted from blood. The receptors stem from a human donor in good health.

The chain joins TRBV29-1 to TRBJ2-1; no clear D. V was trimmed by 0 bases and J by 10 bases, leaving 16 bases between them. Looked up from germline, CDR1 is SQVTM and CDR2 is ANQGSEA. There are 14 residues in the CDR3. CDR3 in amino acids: CSVEEVTNPREQFF. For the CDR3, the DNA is TGCAGCGTTGAAGAAGTGACGAACCCCAGGGAGCAGTTCTTC.

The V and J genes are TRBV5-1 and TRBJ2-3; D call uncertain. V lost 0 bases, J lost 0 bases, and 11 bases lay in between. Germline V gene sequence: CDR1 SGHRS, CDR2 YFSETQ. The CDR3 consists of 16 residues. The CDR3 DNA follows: TGCGCCAGCAGCTTGGTTTTGGGTACTAGCACAGATACGCAGTATTTT. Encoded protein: CASSLVLGTSTDTQYF.

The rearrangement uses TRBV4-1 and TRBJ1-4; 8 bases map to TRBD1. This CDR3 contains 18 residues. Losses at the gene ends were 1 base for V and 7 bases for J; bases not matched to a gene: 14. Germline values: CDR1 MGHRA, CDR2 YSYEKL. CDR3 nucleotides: TGCGCCAGCAGCCAAGCGCAGGGGGCGAAGGTTCCGGGTGAAAAACTGTTTTTT. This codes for CASSQAQGAKVPGEKLFF.

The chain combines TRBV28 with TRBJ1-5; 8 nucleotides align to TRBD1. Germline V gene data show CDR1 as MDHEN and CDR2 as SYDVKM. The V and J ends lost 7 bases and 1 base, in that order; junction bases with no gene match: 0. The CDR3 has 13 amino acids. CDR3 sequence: CASNRGSNQPQHF. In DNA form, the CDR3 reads TGTGCCAGCAACAGGGGGAGCAATCAGCCCCAGCATTTT.

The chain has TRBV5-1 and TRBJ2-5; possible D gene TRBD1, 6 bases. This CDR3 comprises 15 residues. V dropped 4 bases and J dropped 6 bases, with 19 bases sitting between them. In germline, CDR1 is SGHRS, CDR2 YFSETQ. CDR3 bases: TGCGCCAGCAGCAGCGACAGGACTCTCGCGAAGACCCAGTACTTC. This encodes CASSSDRTLAKTQYF.

In nucleotides, the CDR3 is TGCGCCAGCAGCTTGAGTGGGGGGAGGTCGGAGACCCAGTACTTC. Protein product: CASSLSGGRSETQYF. V is TRBV5-1 and J is TRBJ2-5; maybe TRBD2 (6 bases). CDR3 size: 15 residues. The germline CDR1 and CDR2 sequences are SGHRS and YFSETQ. Trimming left V 1 base short and J 5 bases short, with 15 bases between.

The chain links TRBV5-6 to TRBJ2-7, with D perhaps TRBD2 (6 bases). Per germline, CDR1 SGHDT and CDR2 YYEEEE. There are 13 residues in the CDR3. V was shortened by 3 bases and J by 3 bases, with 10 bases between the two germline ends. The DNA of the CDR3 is TGTGCCAGCAGCTGGGGGGTCGGCTACGAGCAGTACTTC. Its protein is CASSWGVGYEQYF.

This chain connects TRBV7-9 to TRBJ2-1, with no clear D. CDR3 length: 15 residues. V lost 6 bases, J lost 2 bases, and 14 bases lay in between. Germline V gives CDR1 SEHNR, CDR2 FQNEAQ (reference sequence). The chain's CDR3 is CASSLGGNPYNEQFF. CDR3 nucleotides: TGTGCCAGCAGTCTCGGTGGGAACCCCTACAATGAGCAGTTCTTC.

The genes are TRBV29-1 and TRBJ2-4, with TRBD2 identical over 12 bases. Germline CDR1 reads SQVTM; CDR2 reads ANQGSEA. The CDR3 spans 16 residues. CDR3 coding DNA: TGCAGGCTGGCTAGCGGGAGGGCCTTCGCCAAAAACATTCAGTACTTC. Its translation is CRLASGRAFAKNIQYF.

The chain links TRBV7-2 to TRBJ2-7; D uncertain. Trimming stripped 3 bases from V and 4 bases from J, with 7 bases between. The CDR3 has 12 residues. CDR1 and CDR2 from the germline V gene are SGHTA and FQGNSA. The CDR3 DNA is TGTGCCAGCAGCTTGACCGGATACGAGCAGTACTTC. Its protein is CASSLTGYEQYF.

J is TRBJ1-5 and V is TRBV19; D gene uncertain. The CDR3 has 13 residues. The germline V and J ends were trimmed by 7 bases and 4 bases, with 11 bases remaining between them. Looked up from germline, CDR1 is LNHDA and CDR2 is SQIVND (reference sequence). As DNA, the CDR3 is TGTGCCAGTAAAGGGTGGTGGAATCAGCCCCAGCATTTT. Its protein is CASKGWWNQPQHF.

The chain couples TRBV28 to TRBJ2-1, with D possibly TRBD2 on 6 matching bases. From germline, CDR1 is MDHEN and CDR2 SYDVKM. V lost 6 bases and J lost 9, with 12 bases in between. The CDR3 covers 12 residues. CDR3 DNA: TGTGCCAGCAGCCTCCGGAGGGGTGAGCAGTTCTTC. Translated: CASSLRRGEQFF.

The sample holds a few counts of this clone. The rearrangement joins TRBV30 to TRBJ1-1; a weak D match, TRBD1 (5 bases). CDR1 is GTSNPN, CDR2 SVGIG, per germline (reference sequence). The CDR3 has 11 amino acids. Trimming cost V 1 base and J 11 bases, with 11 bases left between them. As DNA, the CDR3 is TGTGCCTGGAGTGAACTACAGGAGGCTTTCTTT. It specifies CAWSELQEAFF.

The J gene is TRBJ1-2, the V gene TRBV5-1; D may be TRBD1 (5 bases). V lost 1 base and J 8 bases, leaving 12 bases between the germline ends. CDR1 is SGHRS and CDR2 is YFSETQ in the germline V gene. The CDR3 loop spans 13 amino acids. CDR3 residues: CASSLSGGGGYTF. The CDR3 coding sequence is TGCGCCAGCAGCTTGAGCGGCGGGGGAGGCTACACCTTC.

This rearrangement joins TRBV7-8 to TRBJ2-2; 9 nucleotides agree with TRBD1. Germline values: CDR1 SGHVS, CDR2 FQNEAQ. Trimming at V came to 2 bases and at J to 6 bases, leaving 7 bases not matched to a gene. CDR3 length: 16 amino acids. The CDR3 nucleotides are TGTGCCAGCAGCTTACCGAACAGGGGGCTCCCCGGGGAGCTGTTTTTT. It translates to CASSLPNRGLPGELFF.

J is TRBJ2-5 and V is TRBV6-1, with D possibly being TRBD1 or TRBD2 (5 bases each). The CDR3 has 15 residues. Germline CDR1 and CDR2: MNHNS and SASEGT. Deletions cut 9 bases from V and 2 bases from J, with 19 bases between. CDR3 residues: CASSIIGAAQETQYF. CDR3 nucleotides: TGTGCCAGTTCTATAATCGGGGCAGCACAAGAGACCCAGTACTTC.

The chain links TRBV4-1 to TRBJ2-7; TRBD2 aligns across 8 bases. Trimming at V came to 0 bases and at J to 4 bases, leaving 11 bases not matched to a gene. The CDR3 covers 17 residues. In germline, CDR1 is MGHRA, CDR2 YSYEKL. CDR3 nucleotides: TGCGCCAGCAGCCAAGAACGAGACGGGAGGGGGTATTACGAGCAGTACTTC. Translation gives CASSQERDGRGYYEQYF.

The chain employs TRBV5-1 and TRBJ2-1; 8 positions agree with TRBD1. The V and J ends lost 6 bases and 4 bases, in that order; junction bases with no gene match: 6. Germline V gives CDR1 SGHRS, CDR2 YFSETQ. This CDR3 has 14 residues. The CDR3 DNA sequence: TGCGCCAGCATTGATGACAGGGGATACAATGAGCAGTTCTTC. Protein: CASIDDRGYNEQFF. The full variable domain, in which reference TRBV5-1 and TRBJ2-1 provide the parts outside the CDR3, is KAGVTQTPRYLIKTRGQQVTLSCSPISGHRSVSWYQQTPGQGLQFLFEYFSETQRNKGNFPGRFSGRQFSNSRSEMNVSTLELGDSALYLCASIDDRGYNEQFFGPGTRLTVL.

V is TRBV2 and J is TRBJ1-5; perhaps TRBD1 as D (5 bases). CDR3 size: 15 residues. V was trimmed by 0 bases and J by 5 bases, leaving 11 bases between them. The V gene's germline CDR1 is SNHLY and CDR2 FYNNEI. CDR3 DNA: TGTGCCAGCAGTGAAGCGGGCAGCAGGGATCAGCCCCAGCATTTT. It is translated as CASSEAGSRDQPQHF.

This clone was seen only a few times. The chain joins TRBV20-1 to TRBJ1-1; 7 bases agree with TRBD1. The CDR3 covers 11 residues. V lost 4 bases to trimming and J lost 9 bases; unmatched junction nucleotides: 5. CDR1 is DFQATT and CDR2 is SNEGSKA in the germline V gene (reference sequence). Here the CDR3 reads CSATKDRKAFF. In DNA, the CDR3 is TGCAGTGCTACTAAGGACAGGAAAGCTTTCTTT.